This TCR beta chain was obtained from a study of regulatory T cells in long-lasting Graves disease. The overall study: Newly diagnosed Graves' patients had under 3 months of antithyroid drugs. Whole-study findings and limits: Patients with persistent disease shared under 3,500 public clonotypes, outpacing the 966 shared by new patients.

Through Arm-PCR of CDR3 regions and iRepertoire HTBI primers, TCR beta libraries were built. In TCRdb, the multiplex PCR reads were re-called with MiXCR into one record per CDR3 protein. This repertoire shows a few hundred thousand distinct CDR3 sequences, approximately 10% found once; its top ten account for over 15%. Documented time point: newly diagnosed GD, antithyroid drugs for less than 3 months. PBMC-derived RNA was used for the TCR library. Trimming stripped 6 bases from V and 7 bases from J, with 19 bases between. The CDR3 runs 14 residues. Germline V gene lookup returns CDR1 MNHNS and CDR2 SASEGT. This clonotype appeared many times. Its matching antigen is unknown. The sample was also reused in another study, on T cells in Graves' hyperthyroidism and ophthalmopathy. This second report adds: Stable hyperthyroidism was told apart from ophthalmopathy by a model built on 13 V-J features.

This TCR was recovered from a woman aged 18-29 years with Graves disease. Here the sequenced sample was peripheral blood mononuclear cells (PBMCs), taken at new diagnosis, from a patient treated with antithyroid drugs. This sequence joins TRBV6-1 and TRBJ2-7; TRBD2 is a possible D gene (5 bases). The DNA for the CDR3 is TGTGCCAGCAGCCCACCCAGAGGGCTCGGGGAGCAGTACGTC. Encoded protein: CASSPPRGLGEQYV.